The following is a T cell receptor (beta chain) sequence with its context. Its matching antigen is unknown. The data originate from a study of T cell repertoires in cytomegalovirus infection. TCRdb reprocessed the reads with MiXCR, giving one entry per CDR3 protein. The sample yields a few hundred thousand distinct CDR3 sequences, around 25% seen once. The V gene end was trimmed by 6 bases and the J gene end by 2 bases; junction bases not matched to a gene: 7. The CDR3 runs to 15 residues. Germline V gives CDR1 MNHNS, CDR2 SASEGT. This clonotype was sampled from a human donor in good health (CMV status not recorded). Some clones in this sample may be carry-over from other donors' samples. The chain uses TRBV6-1 and TRBJ2-3, with 8 bases aligning to TRBD2. Here the sequenced sample was cultured PBMCs, taken from culture after CMV antigen stimulation. This CDR3 reads CASRSNSGATDTQYF. The CDR3 coding sequence is TGTGCCAGCAGGTCTAATAGCGGGGCCACAGATACGCAGTATTTT.